This entry lists 10 T cell receptor beta chains sequenced from one sample in a study of blood T cell repertoires in COVID-19. Assay used: immunoSEQ multiplex PCR; TCRdb lists only in-frame clones, some missing. Of about 90,000 clones in the sample, roughly 80% were seen once. The specimen sequenced was peripheral blood. These receptors originate from an elderly man with active or convalescent COVID-19.

The V call is TRBV19, the J call TRBJ1-6; 7 bases agree with TRBD1. This CDR3 contains 15 residues. Germline-derived CDR1 and CDR2 are LNHDA and SQIVND (reference sequence). J lost 7 bases, V lost 6 bases, and 9 bases had no gene match. In nucleotides, the CDR3 is TGTGCCAGTAGCCTTAACCCACAGGGGAATTCACCCCTCCACTTT. Its protein product is CASSLNPQGNSPLHF. The whole variable domain, remainder taken from reference TRBV19 and TRBJ1-6, is DGGITQSPKYLFRKEGQNVTLSCEQNLNHDAMYWYRQDPGQGLRLIYYSQIVNDFQKGDIAEGYSVSREKKESFPLTVTSAQKNPTAFYLCASSLNPQGNSPLHFGNGTRLTVT.

The chain links TRBV11-2 to TRBJ2-1, with 14 positions matching TRBD2. Germline-derived CDR1 and CDR2 are SGHAT and FQNNGV. The CDR3 sequence is 16 residues long. Trimming took 4 bases from V and 2 from J; bases not matched to a gene: 1. CDR3 sequence: CASSSTSGGAYNEQFF. DNA for the CDR3: TGTGCCAGCAGCTCGACTAGCGGGGGGGCCTACAATGAGCAGTTCTTC.

V and J are TRBV7-9 and TRBJ1-4; D call uncertain. Trimming stripped 1 base from V and 8 bases from J, with 5 bases between. CDR1 and CDR2 (germline): SEHNR, FQNEAQ (reference sequence). The CDR3 totals 12 residues. CDR3 amino acids: CASSLVEEKLFF. The CDR3 nucleotides are TGTGCCAGCAGCTTAGTCGAGGAAAAACTGTTTTTT.

The rearrangement links TRBV2 to TRBJ2-2, with 7 positions matching TRBD1. The CDR3 is made up of 15 amino acids. Trimming removed 4 bases from V and 4 bases from J; junction bases left unmatched: 6. Germline CDR1 reads SNHLY; CDR2 reads FYNNEI. Here the CDR3 DNA reads TGTGCCAGCAGTGGCCAGACAGGGTCCACCGGGGAGCTGTTTTTT. It is translated as CASSGQTGSTGELFF.

This chain joins TRBV2 and TRBJ2-5; 11 bases match TRBD1. The germline CDR1 and CDR2 sequences are SNHLY and FYNNEI. V lost 5 bases and J lost 5; bases outside the gene matches: 4. There are 14 residues in the CDR3. The CDR3 nucleotides read TGTGCCAGCAGTTTGGACAGGGGGCCCGAGACCCAGTACTTC. Translated: CASSLDRGPETQYF. Variable domain in full (rest from reference TRBV2 and TRBJ2-5): EPEVTQTPSHQVTQMGQEVILRCVPISNHLYFYWYRQILGQKVEFLVSFYNNEISEKSEIFDDQFSVERPDGSNFTLKIRSTKLEDSAMYFCASSLDRGPETQYFGPGTRLLVL.

The J gene is TRBJ1-5, the V gene TRBV18; D is possibly TRBD1 (6 bases). Germline V gene sequence: CDR1 KGHSH, CDR2 LQKENI. V gave up 1 base and J gave up 4 bases, with 14 bases separating them. This CDR3 is built from 16 residues. The CDR3, as DNA: TGTGCCAGCTCACCACGACAGGCTGACCGTAATCAGCCCCAGCATTTT. Translating gives CASSPRQADRNQPQHF.

The CDR3 DNA reads TGTGCCAGCAGCGAAGACACCCTTCCCTACTACGAGCAGTACTTC. Its protein product is CASSEDTLPYYEQYF. The genes are TRBV7-2 and TRBJ2-7; D call uncertain. In germline, CDR1 is SGHTA, CDR2 FQGNSA. This CDR3 comprises 15 residues. The V gene lost 5 bases and the J gene lost 3 bases, with 17 bases spanning the gap.

J is TRBJ1-1 and V is TRBV10-1; TRBD1 might be the D (5 bases). Trimming took off 2 bases at V and 1 base at J, with 8 bases between the two ends. The CDR3 contains 14 residues. The germline CDR1 and CDR2 sequences are WNHNN and SYGVQD (reference sequence). The CDR3, as DNA: TGCGCCAGCAGTGAGGAGACAGAGAACACTGAAGCTTTCTTT. It codes for CASSEETENTEAFF.

This clone showed up just a few times. V gene TRBV5-4 combines with J gene TRBJ1-4, with 9 bases aligning to TRBD1. Trimming cost V 4 bases and J 7 bases; bases outside gene matches: 11. CDR3 length: 16 amino acids. CDR1 is SGHNT, CDR2 YYREEE, per germline (reference sequence). CDR3 loop: CASSPGIGQGFEKLFF. DNA for the CDR3: TGTGCCAGCAGCCCGGGGATCGGACAGGGGTTTGAAAAACTGTTTTTT. The full variable domain, in which reference TRBV5-4 and TRBJ1-4 provide the parts outside the CDR3, is ETGVTQSPTHLIKTRGQQVTLRCSSQSGHNTVSWYQQALGQGPQFIFQYYREEENGRGNFPPRFSGLQFPNYSSELNVNALELDDSALYLCASSPGIGQGFEKLFFGSGTQLSVL.

This chain connects TRBV7-2 to TRBJ2-3; D possibly corresponds to TRBD2 (6 bases). The V end was cut by 3 bases, the J end by 5 bases, with 12 bases between. The CDR3 runs 14 residues. Germline V gives CDR1 SGHTA, CDR2 FQGNSA. CDR3 residues: CASSLGGLRDTQYF. CDR3 bases: TGTGCCAGCAGCTTGGGGGGATTACGAGATACGCAGTATTTT.